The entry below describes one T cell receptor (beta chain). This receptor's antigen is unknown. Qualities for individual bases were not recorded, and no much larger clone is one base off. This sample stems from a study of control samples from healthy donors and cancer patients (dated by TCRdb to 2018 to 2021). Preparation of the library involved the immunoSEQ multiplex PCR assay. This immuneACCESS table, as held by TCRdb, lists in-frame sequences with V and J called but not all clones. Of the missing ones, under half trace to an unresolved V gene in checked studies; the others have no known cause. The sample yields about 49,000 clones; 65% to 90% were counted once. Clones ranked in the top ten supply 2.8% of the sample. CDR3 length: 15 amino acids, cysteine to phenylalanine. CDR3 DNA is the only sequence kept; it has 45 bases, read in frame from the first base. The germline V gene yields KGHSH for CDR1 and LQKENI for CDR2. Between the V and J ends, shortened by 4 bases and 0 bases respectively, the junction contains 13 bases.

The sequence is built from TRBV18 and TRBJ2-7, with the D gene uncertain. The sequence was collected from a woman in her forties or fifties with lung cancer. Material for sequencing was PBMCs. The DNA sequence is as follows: TGTGCCAGCTCACTCGCCACGGACGCCTCCTACGAGCAGTACTTC. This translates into CASSLATDASYEQYF.